Each of the 21 T cell receptor beta chains below was sequenced from the same sample in a study of shared clonotypes between healthy human individuals. TCRdb's table, derived via immunoSEQ multiplex PCR, lists solely in-frame clones and lacks some. The data hold about 680,000 clones, with roughly 94% observed a single time. CD45RO-negative CD8 cells positively selected for CCR7 made up the naive population, which excluded terminally differentiated effector memory CD45RA+ cells. Sequenced input: naive CD8+ T cells sorted from blood. These receptors originate from a man aged 30 to 39 in good health.

The gene calls are TRBV27 and TRBJ2-7; 7 nucleotides line up with TRBD2. The CDR3 consists of 16 residues. Germline-derived CDR1 and CDR2 are MNHEY and SMNVEV (reference sequence). The ends lost 5 bases at V and 4 bases at J; junction bases unmatched: 14. The CDR3 loop is CASSALGGSIGYEQYF. The DNA of the CDR3 is TGTGCCAGCAGTGCCTTGGGCGGGAGTATTGGGTACGAGCAGTACTTC.

A single count supports this clone. The chain is built from TRBV7-2 and TRBJ2-1; D tentatively reads TRBD1 or TRBD2 (5 bases each). Germline loops: CDR1 SGHTA, CDR2 FQGNSA. V lost 4 bases and J lost 5, with 15 bases in between. This CDR3 has 15 amino acids. This CDR3 is CASSSGPSNDNEQFF. CDR3 nucleotides: TGTGCCAGCAGCTCGGGACCGAGCAACGACAATGAGCAGTTCTTC.

The chain employs TRBV7-9 and TRBJ1-1; D unresolved. The ends were cut back, 1 base at V and 1 base at J, with 7 bases in the middle. CDR3 size: 14 residues. The germline V gene has CDR1 SEHNR and CDR2 FQNEAQ (reference sequence). This CDR3 is CASSLVNRNTEAFF. The CDR3 nucleotides are TGTGCCAGCAGCTTAGTGAATCGGAACACTGAAGCTTTCTTT.

This clone was detected many times. CDR3 in amino acids: CAWSAGPSGVHSGEQYF. The DNA for the CDR3 is TGTGCCTGGAGTGCAGGACCTAGCGGGGTCCATTCTGGCGAGCAGTACTTC. The chain carries TRBV30 and TRBJ2-7; TRBD2 matches 9 bases. The junction had 16 bases not matched to a gene; V was cut back by 1 base and J by 6 bases. This CDR3 has 17 residues. Germline-derived CDR1 and CDR2 are GTSNPN and SVGIG (reference sequence).

CDR3 nucleotide sequence: TGCAGCGTTGAATTTTCCAGCCCCTACGAGCAGTACTTC. This encodes CSVEFSSPYEQYF. This chain connects TRBV29-1 to TRBJ2-7; D gene unclear. This CDR3 spans 13 amino acids. Germline CDR1 and CDR2: SQVTM and ANQGSEA. Between the trimmed V and J ends, which lost 2 bases and 2 bases, there was a span of 10 bases.

The chain recombines TRBV11-2 with TRBJ2-2; TRBD1 matches 7 bases. The CDR3 is 18 amino acids. The junction had 14 bases not matched to a gene; V was cut back by 5 bases and J by 2 bases. Germline V gene sequence: CDR1 SGHAT, CDR2 FQNNGV. The CDR3 bases are TGTGCCAGCAGCCAGGGACAGACCGGACCTATCAACACCGGGGAGCTGTTTTTT. This sequence encodes CASSQGQTGPINTGELFF.

This clone was seen just once. The chain recombines TRBV18 with TRBJ2-3, with 8 bases lining up with TRBD2. Germline loops: CDR1 KGHSH, CDR2 LQKENI. There are 16 residues in the CDR3. With V trimmed by 2 bases and J by 0 bases, 4 bases remained unmatched. CDR3 DNA sequence: TGTGCCAGCTCACCAAGAGGGACTAGTAGCACAGATACGCAGTATTTT. Protein: CASSPRGTSSTDTQYF.

The chain joins TRBV11-3 to TRBJ2-7, with D possibly called TRBD1 or TRBD2 (6 bases each). Germline CDR1 and CDR2: SGHNT and YENEEA. This CDR3 is 14 amino acids long. Trimming removed 1 base from V and 3 bases from J, with 10 bases in between. The CDR3: CASSLAGADYEQYF. In nucleotides, the CDR3 is TGTGCCAGCAGCTTAGCGGGGGCGGACTACGAGCAGTACTTC.

The chain employs TRBV28 and TRBJ2-7, with TRBD1 as a possible D gene (6 bases). V was shortened by 10 bases and J by 1 base, with 14 bases between the two germline ends. The V gene's germline CDR1 is MDHEN and CDR2 SYDVKM. The CDR3 is made up of 13 amino acids. The CDR3 DNA sequence: TGTGCCATACAGGGTCTAAATTCCTACGAGCAGTACTTC. Protein product: CAIQGLNSYEQYF. Drawing the rest from reference TRBV28 and TRBJ2-7, the complete variable domain is DVKVTQSSRYLVKRTGEKVFLECVQDMDHENMFWYRQDPGLGLRLIYFSYDVKMKEKGDIPEGYSVSREKKERFSLILESASTNQTSMYLCAIQGLNSYEQYFGPGTRLTVT.

V and J are TRBV15 and TRBJ1-2; 7 nucleotides match TRBD1. CDR1 LNHNV and CDR2 YYDKDF come from the germline V gene (reference sequence). The junction had 1 base not matched to a gene; V was cut back by 9 bases and J by 3 bases. The CDR3 covers 11 residues. The CDR3 sequence: CATGGDYGYTF. CDR3 DNA: TGTGCCACAGGGGGCGACTATGGCTACACCTTC.

The chain joins TRBV4-3 to TRBJ2-3, with 10 bases identical to TRBD2. The CDR3 totals 17 residues. Germline values: CDR1 LGHNA, CDR2 YSLEER. V gave up 1 base and J gave up 4 bases; unmatched junction bases: 8. CDR3 sequence reads: CASSQGPSGSVADTQYF. The CDR3 coding sequence is TGCGCCAGCAGCCAAGGTCCTAGCGGGAGCGTTGCAGATACGCAGTATTTT.

The rearrangement links TRBV9 to TRBJ2-3; 8 nucleotides line up with TRBD2. The germline gives CDR1 SGDLS, CDR2 YYNGEE. The CDR3 runs to 19 residues. Trimming took 7 bases from V and 2 from J; bases not matched to a gene: 21. CDR3 sequence reads: CASRKGVSGILSTTDTQYF. The CDR3 nucleotides read TGTGCCAGCCGGAAAGGGGTTAGCGGGATCCTCTCGACCACAGATACGCAGTATTTT.

The chain joins TRBV14 to TRBJ2-7; D not certain. From germline, CDR1 is SGHDN and CDR2 FVKESK. Trimming removed 1 base at V and 6 bases at J, with 10 bases between. CDR3 size: 13 residues. CDR3 amino acids: CASSQVPTSEQYF. DNA of the CDR3: TGTGCCAGCAGCCAAGTACCTACCAGCGAGCAGTACTTC.

V gene TRBV9 combines with J gene TRBJ2-3; a weak D match, TRBD2 (5 bases). Trimming shortened V by 4 bases and J by 2 bases, and 14 bases separated the two germline ends. The V gene's germline CDR1 is SGDLS and CDR2 YYNGEE. The CDR3 is 15 amino acids. CDR3 nucleotides: TGTGCCAGCAGCTCTAGAGGGTTCGACACAGATACGCAGTATTTT. Its protein is CASSSRGFDTDTQYF.

The rearrangement joins TRBV5-4 to TRBJ2-2; 8 bases line up with TRBD2. The CDR3 length is 15 residues. V lost 4 bases, J lost 3 bases, and 5 bases stayed unmatched. Per the germline V gene, CDR1 is SGHNT and CDR2 is YYREEE (reference sequence). CDR3 bases: TGTGCCAGCAGCGCGGGACTAGATTACACCGGGGAGCTGTTTTTT. It yields the protein CASSAGLDYTGELFF.

V gene TRBV29-1 combines with J gene TRBJ2-7, with unresolved D. Looked up from germline, CDR1 is SQVTM and CDR2 is ANQGSEA. The V and J ends lost 4 bases and 2 bases respectively, with 12 bases between them. This CDR3 spans 13 amino acids. In DNA, the CDR3 is TGCAGCGTTGTCGGCACGAGAACCTACGAGCAGTACTTC. Translation gives CSVVGTRTYEQYF.

The chain combines TRBV14 with TRBJ2-7, with 8 bases that match TRBD2. CDR1 is SGHDN, CDR2 FVKESK, per germline. This CDR3 has 15 residues. Trimming took 3 bases from V and 3 from J; bases not matched to a gene: 7. The CDR3 DNA reads TGTGCCAGCAGCCATGCCGGGACTAGGATCTACGAGCAGTACTTC. It translates to CASSHAGTRIYEQYF.

The chain joins TRBV5-4 to TRBJ1-1, with TRBD1 identical over 7 bases. The V gene's germline CDR1 is SGHNT and CDR2 YYREEE (reference sequence). With 1 base clipped from V and 11 bases from J, the junction kept 8 bases outside the gene matches. The CDR3 is made up of 13 amino acids. This CDR3 is CASSLRGRVEAFF. For the CDR3, the DNA is TGTGCCAGCAGCTTGAGGGGGCGAGTGGAGGCTTTCTTT.

Worth noting for this clone: The sample contains more than one DNA sequence encoding this CDR3. V is TRBV7-9 and J is TRBJ2-7, with 9 bases that match TRBD1. Germline-derived CDR1 and CDR2 are SEHNR and FQNEAQ (reference sequence). V gave up 4 bases and J gave up 2 bases; unmatched junction bases: 3. This CDR3 region has 14 residues. CDR3 amino acids: CASSSGQGPYEQYF. The CDR3 DNA is TGTGCCAGCAGCTCCGGACAGGGGCCCTACGAGCAGTACTTC.

V usage is TRBV5-8 and J usage is TRBJ2-1, with 9 bases that match TRBD2. The CDR3 has 14 amino acids. J gave up 9 bases and V 4 bases, and 8 bases lay outside the gene matches. CDR1 is SGHTS, CDR2 YDEGEE, per germline. CDR3 in amino acids: CASSILAGDSEQFF. CDR3 DNA sequence: TGTGCCAGCAGCATCTTAGCGGGAGATAGTGAGCAGTTCTTC. Based on the CDR3 plus reference TRBV5-8 and TRBJ2-1, the full variable domain is EAGVTQSPTHLIKTRGQQATLRCSPISGHTSVYWYQQALGLGLQFLLWYDEGEERNRGNFPPRFSGRQFPNYSSELNVNALELEDSALYLCASSILAGDSEQFFGPGTRLTVL.

The chain uses TRBV7-3 and TRBJ2-1; D possibly uses TRBD1 or TRBD2 (5 bases each). Trimming took 3 bases from V and 10 from J, leaving 13 bases between them. Germline V CDR1 and CDR2: SGHTA, FQGTGA. The CDR3 loop spans 13 amino acids. The CDR3 spells CASSFTPGREQFF. In DNA, the CDR3 is TGTGCCAGCAGCTTTACTCCGGGACGGGAGCAGTTCTTC. The whole variable domain, remainder taken from reference TRBV7-3 and TRBJ2-1, is GAGVSQTPSNKVTEKGKYVELRCDPISGHTALYWYRQSLGQGPEFLIYFQGTGAADDSGLPNDRFFAVRPEGSVSTLKIQRTERGDSAVYLCASSFTPGREQFFGPGTRLTVL.